These T cell receptor beta chains were read from a single sample in a study of T cells in Graves' hyperthyroidism and ophthalmopathy. One entry per CDR3 protein results from TCRdb running MiXCR on the multiplex PCR reads. Of 700,000 or so distinct CDR3 sequences detected, 16% appear once; the ten largest clones hold over 7.5%. Sequenced sample: blood. These receptors originate from a young man with Graves' hyperthyroidism. CDR3s leave out the opening cysteine and the closing phenylalanine or tryptophan.

j_call	v_call	cdr3_aa
TRBJ2-5	TRBV7-8	ASSSGLAGSQETQY
TRBJ2-1	TRBV20-1	SATSGGEGNEQF
TRBJ2-7	TRBV4-1	ASSQASSSYEQY
TRBJ2-5	TRBV20-1	SANPPGRRETQY
TRBJ2-2	TRBV12-3/TRBV12-4	AQQMGRTGELF
TRBJ2-2	TRBV3-1	ASSPRLAGLDTGELF
TRBJ2-3	TRBV28	ASSFSGDGDTQY
TRBJ2-1	TRBV5-1	ASSLGTGAGGEQF
TRBJ1-6	TRBV6-5	ASSSYRNSPLH
TRBJ2-3	TRBV28	ASSLWDSSTDTQY
TRBJ2-1	TRBV27	ASRAGASSYNEQF
TRBJ2-1	TRBV6-2/TRBV6-3	ASDSTYNEQF
TRBJ2-7	TRBV28	ASTPFGTPYEQY
TRBJ2-1	TRBV24-1	ATSDSGLAGAYEQF
TRBJ1-1	TRBV2	ASRNRGVNTEAF
TRBJ1-1	TRBV20-1	SARVIGQGLWTEAF
TRBJ2-2	TRBV4-1	ASSQGTGRTGELF